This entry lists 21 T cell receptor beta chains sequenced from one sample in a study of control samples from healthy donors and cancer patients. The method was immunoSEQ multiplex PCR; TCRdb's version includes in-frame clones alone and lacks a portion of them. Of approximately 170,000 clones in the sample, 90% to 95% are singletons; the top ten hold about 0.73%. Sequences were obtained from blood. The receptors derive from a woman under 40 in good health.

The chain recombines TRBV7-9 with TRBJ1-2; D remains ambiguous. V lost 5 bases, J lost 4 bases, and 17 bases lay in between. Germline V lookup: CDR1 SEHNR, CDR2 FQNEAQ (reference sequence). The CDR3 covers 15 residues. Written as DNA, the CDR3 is TGTGCCAGCAGCCCACTTACTTGGATGGGCTATGGCTACACCTTC. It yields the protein CASSPLTWMGYGYTF.

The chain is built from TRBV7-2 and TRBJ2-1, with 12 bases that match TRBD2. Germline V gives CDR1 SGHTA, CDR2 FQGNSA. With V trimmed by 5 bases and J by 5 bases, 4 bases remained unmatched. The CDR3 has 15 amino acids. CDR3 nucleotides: TGTGCCAGCAGCCAAACTAGCGGGAGGCACAATGAGCAGTTCTTC. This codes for CASSQTSGRHNEQFF.

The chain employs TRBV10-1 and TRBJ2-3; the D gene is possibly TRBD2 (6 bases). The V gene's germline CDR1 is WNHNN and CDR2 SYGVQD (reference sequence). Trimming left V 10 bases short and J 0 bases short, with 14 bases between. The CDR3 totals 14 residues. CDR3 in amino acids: CATVRDLSTDTQYF. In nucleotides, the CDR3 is TGCGCCACCGTAAGGGACTTAAGCACAGATACGCAGTATTTT.

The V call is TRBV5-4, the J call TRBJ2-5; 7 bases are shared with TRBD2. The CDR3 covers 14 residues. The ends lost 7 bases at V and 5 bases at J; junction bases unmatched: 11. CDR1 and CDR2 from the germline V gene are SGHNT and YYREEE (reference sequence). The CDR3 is CASSVGGRGETQYF. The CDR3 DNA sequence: TGTGCCAGCTCCGTGGGCGGGAGAGGGGAGACCCAGTACTTC.

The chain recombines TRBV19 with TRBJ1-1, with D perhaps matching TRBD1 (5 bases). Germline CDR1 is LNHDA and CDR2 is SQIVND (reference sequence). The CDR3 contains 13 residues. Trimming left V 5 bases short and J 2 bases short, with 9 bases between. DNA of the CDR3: TGTGCCAGTAGTCGACAGATTAACACTGAAGCTTTCTTT. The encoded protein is CASSRQINTEAFF. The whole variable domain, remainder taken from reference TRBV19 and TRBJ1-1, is DGGITQSPKYLFRKEGQNVTLSCEQNLNHDAMYWYRQDPGQGLRLIYYSQIVNDFQKGDIAEGYSVSREKKESFPLTVTSAQKNPTAFYLCASSRQINTEAFFGQGTRLTVV.

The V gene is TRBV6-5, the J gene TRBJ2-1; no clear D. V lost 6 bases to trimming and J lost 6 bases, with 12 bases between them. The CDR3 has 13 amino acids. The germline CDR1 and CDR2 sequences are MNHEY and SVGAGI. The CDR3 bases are TGTGCCAGCAGCCCCCTCCTAGGCAATGAGCAGTTCTTC. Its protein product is CASSPLLGNEQFF.

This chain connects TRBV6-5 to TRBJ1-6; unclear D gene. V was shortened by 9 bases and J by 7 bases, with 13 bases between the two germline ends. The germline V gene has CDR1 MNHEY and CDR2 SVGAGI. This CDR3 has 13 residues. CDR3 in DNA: TGTGCCAGTGGACCTTTGGAGAATTCACCCCTCCACTTT. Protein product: CASGPLENSPLHF.

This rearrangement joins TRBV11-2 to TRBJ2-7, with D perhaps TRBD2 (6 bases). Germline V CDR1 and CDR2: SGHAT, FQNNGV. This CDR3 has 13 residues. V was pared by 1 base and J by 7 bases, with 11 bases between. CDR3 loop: CASSLGGAGEQYF. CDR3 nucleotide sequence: TGTGCCAGCAGCTTAGGCGGGGCGGGGGAGCAGTACTTC.

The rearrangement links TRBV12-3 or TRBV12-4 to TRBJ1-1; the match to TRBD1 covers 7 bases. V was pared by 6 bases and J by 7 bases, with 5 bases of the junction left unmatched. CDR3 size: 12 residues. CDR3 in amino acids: CASSPGTVEAFF. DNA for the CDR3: TGTGCCAGCAGCCCCGGGACAGTTGAAGCTTTCTTT.

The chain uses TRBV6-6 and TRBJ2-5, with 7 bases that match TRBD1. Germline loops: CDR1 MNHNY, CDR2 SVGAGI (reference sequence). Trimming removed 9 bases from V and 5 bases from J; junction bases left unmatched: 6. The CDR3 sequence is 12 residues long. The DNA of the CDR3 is TGTGCCAGTAGAGGGGGCGGTGAGACCCAGTACTTC. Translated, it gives CASRGGGETQYF.

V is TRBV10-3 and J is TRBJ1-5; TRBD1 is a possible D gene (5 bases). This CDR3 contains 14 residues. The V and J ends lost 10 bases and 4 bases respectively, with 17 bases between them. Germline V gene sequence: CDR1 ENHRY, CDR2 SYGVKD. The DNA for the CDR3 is TGTGCCAGCGCTACCAGGGAAGGGAATCAGCCCCAGCATTTT. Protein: CASATREGNQPQHF.

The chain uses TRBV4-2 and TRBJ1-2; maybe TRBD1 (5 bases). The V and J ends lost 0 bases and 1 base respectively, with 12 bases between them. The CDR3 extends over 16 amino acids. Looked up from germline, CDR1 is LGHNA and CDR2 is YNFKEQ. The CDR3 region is CASSQDRGRFNYGYTF. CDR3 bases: TGTGCCAGCAGCCAAGATAGGGGCCGCTTTAACTATGGCTACACCTTC.

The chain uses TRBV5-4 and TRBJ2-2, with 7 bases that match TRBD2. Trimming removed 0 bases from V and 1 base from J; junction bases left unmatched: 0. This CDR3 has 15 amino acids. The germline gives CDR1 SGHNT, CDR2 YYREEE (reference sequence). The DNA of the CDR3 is TGTGCCAGCAGCTTGGGCGGGGGGAACACCGGGGAGCTGTTTTTT. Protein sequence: CASSLGGGNTGELFF.

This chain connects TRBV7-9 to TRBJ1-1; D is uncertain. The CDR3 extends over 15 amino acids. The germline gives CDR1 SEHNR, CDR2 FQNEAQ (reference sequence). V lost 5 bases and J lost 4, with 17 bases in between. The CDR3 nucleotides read TGTGCCAGCAGCCCCCCCTGGAGGTTGGGCACTGAAGCTTTCTTT. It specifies CASSPPWRLGTEAFF.

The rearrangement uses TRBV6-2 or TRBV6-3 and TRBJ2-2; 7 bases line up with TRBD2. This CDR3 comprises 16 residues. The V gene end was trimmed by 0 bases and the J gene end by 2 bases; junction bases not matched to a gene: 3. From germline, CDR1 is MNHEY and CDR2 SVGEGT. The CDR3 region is CASSYSSGTNTGELFF. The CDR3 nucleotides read TGTGCCAGCAGTTACTCGAGCGGGACTAACACCGGGGAGCTGTTTTTT.

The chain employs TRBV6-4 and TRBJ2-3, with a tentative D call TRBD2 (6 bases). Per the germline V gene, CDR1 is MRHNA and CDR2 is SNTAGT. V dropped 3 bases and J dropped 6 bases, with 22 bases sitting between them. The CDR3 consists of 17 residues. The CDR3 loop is CASSDNSAGNAHDTQYF. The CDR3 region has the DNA TGTGCCAGCAGTGATAATTCCGCGGGAAACGCACACGATACGCAGTATTTT.

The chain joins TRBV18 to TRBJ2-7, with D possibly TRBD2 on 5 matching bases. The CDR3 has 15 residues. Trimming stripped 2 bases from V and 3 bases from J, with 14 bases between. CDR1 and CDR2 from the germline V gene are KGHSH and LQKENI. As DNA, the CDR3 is TGTGCCAGCTCACCAATGATTGGACTGAACTACGAGCAGTACTTC. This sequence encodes CASSPMIGLNYEQYF.

The chain's CDR3 is CASSLGRSTSYEQYF. In nucleotides, the CDR3 is TGCGCCAGCAGCTTGGGGCGAAGTACCTCCTACGAGCAGTACTTC. This chain links TRBV5-1 with TRBJ2-7; D is undetermined. Germline CDR1 SGHRS, CDR2 YFSETQ. V was trimmed by 0 bases and J by 0 bases, leaving 10 bases between them. The CDR3 has 15 amino acids. The complete variable domain, with remaining parts taken from reference TRBV5-1 and TRBJ2-7, reads KAGVTQTPRYLIKTRGQQVTLSCSPISGHRSVSWYQQTPGQGLQFLFEYFSETQRNKGNFPGRFSGRQFSNSRSEMNVSTLELGDSALYLCASSLGRSTSYEQYFGPGTRLTVT.

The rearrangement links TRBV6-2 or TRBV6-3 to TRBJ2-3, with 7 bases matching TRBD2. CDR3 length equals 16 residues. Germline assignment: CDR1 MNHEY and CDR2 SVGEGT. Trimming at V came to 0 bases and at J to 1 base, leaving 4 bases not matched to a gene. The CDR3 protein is CASSYSASGRTDTQYF. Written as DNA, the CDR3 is TGTGCCAGCAGTTACTCGGCTAGCGGCCGCACAGATACGCAGTATTTT.

Here the CDR3 DNA reads TGTGCCAGCAGTTTCATGGTGAACACTGAAGCTTTCTTT. Protein: CASSFMVNTEAFF. The V gene is TRBV27, the J gene TRBJ1-1; D remains ambiguous. CDR1 MNHEY and CDR2 SMNVEV come from the germline V gene (reference sequence). Trimming removed 3 bases from V and 0 bases from J, with 5 bases in between. There are 13 residues in the CDR3.

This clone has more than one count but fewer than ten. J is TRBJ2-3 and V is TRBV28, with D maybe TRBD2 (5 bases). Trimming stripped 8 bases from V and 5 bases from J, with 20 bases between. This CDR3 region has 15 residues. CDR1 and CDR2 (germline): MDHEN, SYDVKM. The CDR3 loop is CASRNRGSTGDTQYF. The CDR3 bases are TGTGCCAGCCGAAACCGGGGTTCCACCGGAGATACGCAGTATTTT.